The rows below give T cell receptor beta chains drawn from one sample of a study of blood T cells in healthy people across ages. Each CDR3 protein gets one entry after TCRdb re-called the 5' RACE reads with MiXCR. The sample has fewer than 1.5 million distinct CDR3 sequences, around 42% seen once. The sequencing input was blood. The receptors stem from a woman under 30 in good health. Both conserved end residues are part of each CDR3. The D gene is left open where the match is weak. Size is omitted from some rows. Given values are once, few, many or a class for expanded clones.

clone_size,j_call,d_call,v_call,cdr3_nt,cdr3_aa
few,TRBJ2-2,NA,TRBV2,TGTGCCAGCAGTGAAAAGGCCATACAAACCGGGGAGCTGTTTTTT,CASSEKAIQTGELFF
NA,TRBJ2-5,TRBD2,TRBV6-1,TGTGCCGGCAGTTCGACTAGCGGGCATCAAGAGACCCAGTACTTC,CAGSSTSGHQETQYF
NA,TRBJ2-7,NA,TRBV21-1,TGTGCCAGCAGCACTGATCCTAGGACTTCCGCCAAGGAGCAGTACTTC,CASSTDPRTSAKEQYF
NA,TRBJ2-1,NA,TRBV6-2/TRBV6-3,TGTGCCAGCAGGTACTACTCAGGGAATGAGCAGTTCTTC,CASRYYSGNEQFF
NA,TRBJ2-1,TRBD1,TRBV11-2,TGTGCCAGCAGCTTAGGGGGACAGGGGGGGTTCTTC,CASSLGGQGGFF
NA,TRBJ2-3,NA,TRBV27,TGTGCCAGCAGTTTATCTGTCCTCACAGATACGCAGTATTTT,CASSLSVLTDTQYF
few,TRBJ2-3,NA,TRBV11-2,TGTGCCAGCAGCTTAAGGCTCAGTCCTAGCACAGATACGCAGTATTTT,CASSLRLSPSTDTQYF
few,TRBJ2-3,NA,TRBV10-3,TGTGCCATCACCCGAACGGACGTACCTAGCACAGATACGCAGTATTTT,CAITRTDVPSTDTQYF
NA,TRBJ2-7,NA,TRBV20-1,TGCAGTGCTGCTCTAGGGTCCTACGAGCAGTACTTC,CSAALGSYEQYF
once,TRBJ2-7,TRBD1,TRBV6-1,TGTGCCAGCAGTGGGGACAGACAATACGAGCAGTACTTC,CASSGDRQYEQYF
NA,TRBJ2-7,NA,TRBV9,TGTGCCAGCAGCCTTCTGATTTGTACCAGCGGTCGCTCCTACGAGCAGTACTTC,CASSLLICTSGRSYEQYF
NA,TRBJ1-1,TRBD1,TRBV6-1,TGTGCCGGCAGTGAATATGTGACAGGGGGGAACACTGAAGCTTTCTTT,CAGSEYVTGGNTEAFF
NA,TRBJ1-2,TRBD1,TRBV20-1,TGCAGTGCTGGGGGGACAGACGATGGCTACACCTTC,CSAGGTDDGYTF
NA,TRBJ1-1,NA,TRBV27,TGTGCCAGCAGTCCAGAGGGACACTTGAACACTGAAGCTTTCTTT,CASSPEGHLNTEAFF
NA,TRBJ2-3,TRBD2,TRBV7-9,TGTGCCAGCAGCCCCGGACTAGCGGGAGCGGTAACGCAGTATTTT,CASSPGLAGAVTQYF
NA,TRBJ2-5,NA,TRBV20-1,TGCAGTGCTAGAGACGGGGATATCTTTCCCCAAGAGACCCAGTACTTC,CSARDGDIFPQETQYF
NA,TRBJ2-3,NA,TRBV30,TGTGCCAGGGATACAGGGCCAGATACGCAGTATTTT,CARDTGPDTQYF
NA,TRBJ2-2,TRBD1,TRBV5-1,TGCGCCAGCAGCTTGGTGGGACAGGGAAAATCCGGGGAGCTGTTTTTT,CASSLVGQGKSGELFF
NA,TRBJ1-2,NA,TRBV29-1,TGCAGCGTTCGGAATAACTATGGCTACACCTTC,CSVRNNYGYTF
NA,TRBJ1-6,NA,TRBV7-3,TGTGCCAGCAGCTTAGCGGGACGGGAAGATTCACCCCTCCACTTT,CASSLAGREDSPLHF
NA,TRBJ2-2,NA,TRBV7-2,TGTGCCAGCAGCTTATCGGGGACTTCGAACACCGGGGAGCTGTTTTTT,CASSLSGTSNTGELFF
NA,TRBJ1-4,TRBD1,TRBV4-1,TGCACCAGCAGCCAAGTAGGACAGGGAACCGAAAAACTGTTTTTT,CTSSQVGQGTEKLFF
once,TRBJ1-1,TRBD1,TRBV6-5,TGTGCCAGCAGTAAAACGACAGGGCCGAACACTGAAGCTTTCTTT,CASSKTTGPNTEAFF
NA,TRBJ2-7,NA,TRBV3-1,TGTGCCAGCAGCCAAGATGCTAACCCCTCCTACGAGCAGTACTTC,CASSQDANPSYEQYF
NA,TRBJ2-5,TRBD2,TRBV7-8,TGTGCCAGCAGCTTTTATTATCCGGGACTAGCGCCCAATGAGCAGTACTTC,CASSFYYPGLAPNEQYF
many,TRBJ1-1,NA,TRBV29-1,TGCAGCGTTGAAGATATAGGGAGCACTGAAGCTTTCTTT,CSVEDIGSTEAFF
few,TRBJ1-2,NA,TRBV3-1,TGTGCCAGCCTTGAGGAAGGCTATGGCTACACCTTC,CASLEEGYGYTF
few,TRBJ2-5,TRBD2,TRBV4-1,TGCGCCAGCAGCCTAACTAGCGGGAAGTACCAAGAGACCCAGTACTTC,CASSLTSGKYQETQYF
few,TRBJ2-1,TRBD1,TRBV12-3/TRBV12-4,TGTGCCAGCAGAGACAGGGAAAGATATAATGAGCAGTTCTTC,CASRDRERYNEQFF
NA,TRBJ2-7,NA,TRBV20-1,TGCAGTGCTAGTAATAGCGGAAGATACGAGCAGTACTTC,CSASNSGRYEQYF
many,TRBJ2-7,NA,TRBV12-3/TRBV12-4,TGTGCCAGCAGTTTGGTTAGAGGCTACGAGCAGTACTTC,CASSLVRGYEQYF
NA,TRBJ2-7,TRBD2,TRBV10-3,TGTGCCATCAGGGACAGCGGGAGCGGATCCTACGAGCAGTACTTC,CAIRDSGSGSYEQYF
many,TRBJ2-1,TRBD2,TRBV5-1,TGCGCCAGCAGCCCCCCGGGACTAGCGGGGGGGCATGAGCAGTTCTTC,CASSPPGLAGGHEQFF
NA,TRBJ2-1,NA,TRBV5-8,TGTGCCAGCAGCTTGGAGGTGGGATCAGGATCCTACAATGAGCAGTTCTTC,CASSLEVGSGSYNEQFF
NA,TRBJ1-1,NA,TRBV25-1,TGTGCCAGCAGTATCGGCGGCCCTTCCTTGAACACTGAAGCTTTCTTT,CASSIGGPSLNTEAFF
few,TRBJ2-7,NA,TRBV28,TGTGCCAGCAGTTCCCGGGACACCCAACCCTACGAGCAGTACTTC,CASSSRDTQPYEQYF
NA,TRBJ1-3,NA,TRBV29-1,TGCAGCGTTGAAGATCATGCCTGGGGGAGCCAGTCTGGAAACACCATATATTTT,CSVEDHAWGSQSGNTIYF
few,TRBJ2-1,NA,TRBV12-3/TRBV12-4,TGTGCCAGCTTGGTTTCCATCAATGAGCAGTTCTTC,CASLVSINEQFF
NA,TRBJ2-3,NA,TRBV7-4,TGTGCCAGCAGCTTAAGTAGTGACTGCATCTTGATGGGTACGCAGTATTTT,CASSLSSDCILMGTQYF
NA,TRBJ2-7,TRBD1,TRBV11-3,TGTGCCAGCAGCCGCGGGACAGGGGGCGAGGAGCAGTACTTC,CASSRGTGGEEQYF
few,TRBJ2-7,TRBD1,TRBV29-1,TGCAGCATCCACAGGGGCTACGAGCAGTACTTC,CSIHRGYEQYF
NA,TRBJ1-4,NA,TRBV3-1,TGTGCCAGCAGCCAAGGCCAGCCGGGTGGCGGCGAAAAACTGTTTTTT,CASSQGQPGGGEKLFF
NA,TRBJ1-1,NA,TRBV6-2/TRBV6-3,TGTGCCAGCAGTTACCGCAGGGAGAACACTGAAGCTTTCTTT,CASSYRRENTEAFF
few,TRBJ2-3,TRBD1,TRBV20-1,TGCAGTGCGCCGGGACAGCGCACAGATACGCAGTATTTT,CSAPGQRTDTQYF
few,TRBJ2-5,NA,TRBV6-2/TRBV6-3,TGTGCCAGCAGATACCTTCAGGGGTATCGGGAAGCCCAAGAGACCCAGTACTTC,CASRYLQGYREAQETQYF
NA,TRBJ2-7,TRBD2,TRBV28,TGTGCCAGCAGGCCCCTAGCGGGAACGGCCTACGAGCAGTACTTC,CASRPLAGTAYEQYF
few,TRBJ2-1,NA,TRBV29-1,TGCAGAGCCCCCGGGGACGGTGAGCAGTTCTTC,CRAPGDGEQFF
once,TRBJ2-1,TRBD1,TRBV12-3/TRBV12-4,TGTGCCAGCAGTCCCCGGACAGGGGGCGATGAGCAGTTCTTC,CASSPRTGGDEQFF